This TCR beta chain is drawn from a study of T cell repertoires in cytomegalovirus infection. A word on this clonotype: What it binds is unknown.

TCRdb analysed the reads with MiXCR anew, one entry per CDR3 protein. The sample holds about half a million distinct CDR3 sequences, more than 30% seen once. The V gene's germline CDR1 is MGHRA and CDR2 YSYEKL. The CDR3 contains 16 residues. Losses at the gene ends were 4 bases for V and 6 bases for J; bases not matched to a gene: 7. This sample comprised cultured PBMCs, obtained from culture after CMV antigen stimulation. The chain employs TRBV4-1 and TRBJ1-5; TRBD1 aligns across 12 bases. This clonotype was sampled from a human donor in good health (CMV status not recorded). Some clones in this sample may be carry-over from other donors' samples. The CDR3 region is CASSPRDRGLGQPQHF. CDR3 in DNA: TGCGCCAGCAGCCCGAGGGACAGGGGGCTGGGTCAGCCCCAGCATTTT.